Detailed here is one TCR beta chain. Its cognate antigen has yet to be identified. Base qualities are not provided; no much larger clone lies one nucleotide away. TCRbeta CDR3 regions were immunosequenced from extracted DNA using the immunoSEQ Assay at Adaptive Biotechnologies. Under the source paper's analysis protocol: To measure the absolute abundance of each unique TCRbeta CDR3, the sequences were collapsed and filtered. Clonality was calculated as 1 minus Pielou's evenness, using only productive in-frame rearrangements. Regional overlap tracked the top 100 nucleotide rearrangements across paired samples, with Morisita index comparing paired versus unrelated samples. Convergence of nucleotide rearrangements onto identical amino acid sequences was assessed with the immunoSEQ Rearrangement Details tool. TCRdb holds this immuneACCESS table with in-frame rearrangements only. Some clones are missing; in checked studies, unresolved V genes explain under half, and the rest has no known cause. That table furnishes V, J and clone size, whereas the DNA furnished D and trimming. Across this sample there are over 4,500 clones, with around three fifths seen only once. Over 11% of the sample rests with the top ten.

The archived tumor blocks were obtained from patients to whom no neoadjuvant therapy had been administered before resection. In the preserved-tissue arm of the study, some 31 surgical resection samples from more than 20 previously untreated pancreatic ductal adenocarcinoma patients were used. For the resection arm, ten 5-micron curls of FFPE tumor adjacent to the multiplex immunohistochemistry slide were used for DNA extraction. This entry belongs to a study of CXCR4 blockade with PD-1 therapy in pancreatic cancer (dated by TCRdb to about 2019). Looking at the study overall: The study analyzed resected pancreatic ductal adenocarcinoma using multiplex immunohistochemistry and TCRbeta immunosequencing, along with ex vivo slice culture to test PD-1 and CXCR4 blockade. To assess intratumoral heterogeneity, two geographically distinct regions from each of roughly 6 tumors were TCR-sequenced.

Looking up the germline V gene (reference sequence) yields CDR1 LNHNV and CDR2 YYDKDF. Including cysteine and phenylalanine, the CDR3 has 14 amino acids. Solely the CDR3 DNA is kept, with 42 bases framed from the first base. V loses 5 bases, J loses 3 bases, and the germline ends lie 10 bases apart. Overall study outcomes, separate from this receptor: The frequency of each amino acid clone correlated strongly with the number of distinct nucleotide rearrangements encoding that clone, suggesting convergent selection driven by common tumor antigens. Because only TCRbeta chains were sequenced, true antigen-specificity overlap among convergent dominant clones remained unconfirmed while awaiting paired alpha-beta single-cell sequencing. Clonal expansion was observed in tumors, with a mean productive clonality of about 0.14 compared with roughly 0.048 in healthy blood, but no correlation between clonality and survival was found.

This sequence originates from a human donor with pancreatic ductal adenocarcinoma. Here the chain combines TRBV15 and TRBJ2-2; perhaps TRBD2 is the D gene, with 6 bases matching. The sample comprised tumor tissue. Here is the DNA: TGTGCCACCAGCCCCTGGGGGGACACCGGGGAGCTGTTTTTT. Its protein is CATSPWGDTGELFF.